Shown below are 20 T cell receptor beta chains from a single sample sequenced in a study of identical twins. TCRdb reprocessed the 5' RACE reads via MiXCR and lists one record per CDR3 protein. The data contain 750,000 to 950,000 distinct CDR3 sequences, more than 9% of them singletons. These data were also reused for a study on yellow fever vaccine responses in identical twins.

The sequenced material came from PBMCs. These receptors were obtained from a woman between 18 and 29 years old in good health.

In this sample, this clonotype turned up a few times. This sequence joins TRBV24-1 and TRBJ1-1, with 9 bases identical to TRBD1. CDR1 is KGHDR, CDR2 SFDVKD, per germline. V trimming: 4 bases; J trimming: 0 bases; junction bases outside the gene matches: 5. The CDR3 runs to 16 residues. In nucleotides, the CDR3 is TGTGCCACCAGTGACGGAGACAGGGGGTTGAACACTGAAGCTTTCTTT. It specifies CATSDGDRGLNTEAFF.

At least ten counts were recorded for this clonotype. This chain connects TRBV12-3 or TRBV12-4 to TRBJ1-2; a possible D gene is TRBD1 (5 bases). Trimming left V 6 bases short and J 7 bases short, with 18 bases between. This CDR3 region has 14 residues. CDR3 sequence (DNA): TGTGCCAGCAGGATCGGTGGAGCAGGGCGTGGCTACACCTTC. Residues: CASRIGGAGRGYTF.

The J gene is TRBJ2-7, the V gene TRBV6-2 or TRBV6-3; D unclear. The CDR3 spans 15 residues. In germline, CDR1 is MNHEY, CDR2 SVGEGT. Trimming took 2 bases from V and 2 from J, leaving 13 bases between them. CDR3 coding DNA: TGTGCCAGCAGTTACGGGTATGAGTACCCCTACGAGCAGTACGTC. Translating it yields CASSYGYEYPYEQYV.

V usage is TRBV3-1 and J usage is TRBJ2-1; D is perhaps TRBD1 (5 bases). With 0 bases removed from V and 7 bases from J, the gap between germline ends came to 10 bases. CDR1 is LGHDT, CDR2 YNNKEL, per germline (reference sequence). This CDR3 spans 14 amino acids. The CDR3: CASSQDRVVNEQFF. In DNA form, the CDR3 reads TGTGCCAGCAGCCAAGACAGGGTTGTAAATGAGCAGTTCTTC.

This clonotype showed up just a few times. V is TRBV15 and J is TRBJ2-3; 8 nucleotides line up with TRBD2. With 0 bases clipped from V and 2 bases from J, the junction kept 7 bases outside the gene matches. Germline V gene sequence: CDR1 LNHNV, CDR2 YYDKDF (reference sequence). The CDR3 is made up of 17 amino acids. The CDR3 is CATSRDRIAGYTDTQYF. CDR3 bases: TGTGCCACCAGCAGAGATCGGATAGCGGGGTACACAGATACGCAGTATTTT.

In this sample, this clonotype turned up many times. V and J are TRBV7-9 and TRBJ2-2; D is perhaps TRBD2 (7 bases). With 0 bases removed from V and 6 bases from J, the gap between germline ends came to 11 bases. The CDR3 is made up of 15 amino acids. Germline CDR1 reads SEHNR; CDR2 reads FQNEAQ (reference sequence). In nucleotides, the CDR3 is TGTGCCAGCAGCTTAGCCACGGGGGGCGCCGGGGAGCTGTTTTTT. This encodes CASSLATGGAGELFF.

The sample holds many counts of this clonotype. The V and J genes are TRBV7-9 and TRBJ1-1; a weak D match, TRBD1 (6 bases). The CDR3 runs 14 residues. Germline values: CDR1 SEHNR, CDR2 FQNEAQ (reference sequence). Trimming removed 5 bases from V and 5 bases from J, with 15 bases in between. CDR3 protein: CASSPGGTRTEAFF. The CDR3 DNA follows: TGTGCCAGCAGCCCCGGGGGCACAAGAACTGAAGCTTTCTTT.

This clonotype was seen many times. The DNA for the CDR3 is TGTGCCAGCAGTTTGAGACAGAGCACAGATACGCAGTATTTT. Its protein product is CASSLRQSTDTQYF. V is TRBV12-3 or TRBV12-4 and J is TRBJ2-3; D is perhaps TRBD1 (5 bases). V gave up 3 bases and J gave up 0 bases, with 7 bases separating them. CDR3 length equals 14 residues.

This clonotype has just a few counts. The genes are TRBV3-1 and TRBJ2-7; tentative D call: TRBD1 (6 bases). V was clipped by 0 bases and J by 0 bases, with 12 bases between them. This CDR3 contains 16 residues. Germline CDR1 reads LGHDT; CDR2 reads YNNKEL (reference sequence). The DNA of the CDR3 is TGTGCCAGCAGCCAAGATTTGGACAGACTCTCCTACGAGCAGTACTTC. It yields the protein CASSQDLDRLSYEQYF.

The chain is built from TRBV10-2 and TRBJ2-1; D may correspond to TRBD1 or TRBD2 (6 bases each). Germline values: CDR1 WSHSY, CDR2 SAAADI. The CDR3 length is 14 residues. Trimming removed 10 bases at V and 5 bases at J, with 18 bases between. The CDR3 nucleotides are TGCGCCACCCGGCAGTGGGGGGCAAACAATGAGCAGTTCTTC. Its protein is CATRQWGANNEQFF.

This clonotype was seen a handful of times. This chain joins TRBV7-2 and TRBJ2-1; D unclear. The length of the CDR3 is 15 residues. V was shortened by 1 base and J by 1 base, with 8 bases between the two germline ends. CDR1 and CDR2 from the germline V gene are SGHTA and FQGNSA. DNA for the CDR3: TGTGCCAGCAGCTTAGTTTTCACTTCCTACAATGAGCAGTTCTTC. Its translation: CASSLVFTSYNEQFF.

This clonotype turned up a few times. This chain connects TRBV7-6 to TRBJ2-1; 10 bases fit TRBD1. The CDR3 is 15 residues long. CDR1 is SGHVS, CDR2 FNYEAQ, per germline. V was clipped by 5 bases and J by 8 bases; unmatched bases: 9. The CDR3 loop reads CASSLWDRGLDEQFF. The CDR3 nucleotides read TGTGCCAGCAGCCTATGGGACAGGGGACTCGATGAGCAGTTCTTC.

This rearrangement joins TRBV18 to TRBJ2-2, with a weak D call TRBD2 (6 bases). Trimming took off 2 bases at V and 5 bases at J, with 12 bases between the two ends. The CDR3 spans 15 residues. Looked up from germline, CDR1 is KGHSH and CDR2 is LQKENI. The CDR3 reads CASSPEAGPTGELFF. CDR3 DNA: TGTGCCAGCTCACCAGAGGCGGGGCCAACCGGGGAGCTGTTTTTT.

The chain uses TRBV6-1 and TRBJ2-3; D tentatively reads TRBD1 or TRBD2 (5 bases each). This CDR3 comprises 16 residues. Germline V CDR1 and CDR2: MNHNS, SASEGT. The V gene lost 5 bases and the J gene lost 5 bases, with 20 bases spanning the gap. CDR3 sequence reads: CASSTLPGPAGDTQYF. The DNA for the CDR3 is TGTGCCAGCAGTACCCTCCCGGGACCTGCGGGAGATACGCAGTATTTT.

A few counts support this clonotype. This chain joins TRBV2 and TRBJ2-3, with D uncertain. The CDR3 is 13 residues long. V was cut by 6 bases and J by 6 bases, with 13 bases left in between. Germline loops: CDR1 SNHLY, CDR2 FYNNEI. The CDR3 sequence is CASSRNIGDTQYF. Here the CDR3 DNA reads TGTGCCAGCAGCCGGAACATCGGGGATACGCAGTATTTT.

This clonotype has more than one count but fewer than ten. The chain uses TRBV10-3 and TRBJ1-1; TRBD1 agrees at 8 bases. CDR3 size: 14 residues. Germline lookup yields CDR1 ENHRY and CDR2 SYGVKD. V trimming: 5 bases; J trimming: 1 base; junction bases outside the gene matches: 3. The CDR3 is CAISNGTGNTEAFF. CDR3 bases: TGTGCCATCAGTAACGGGACAGGGAACACTGAAGCTTTCTTT.

This clonotype was seen many times. This chain links TRBV10-3 with TRBJ2-2; D is unresolved. The germline gives CDR1 ENHRY, CDR2 SYGVKD. This CDR3 comprises 11 residues. Trimming cost V 10 bases and J 4 bases, with 7 bases left between them. CDR3 loop: CATTSTGELFF. CDR3 bases: TGTGCCACCACTTCCACCGGGGAGCTGTTTTTT.

V is TRBV27 and J is TRBJ1-4; D remains unclear. The V end was cut by 3 bases, the J end by 12 bases, with 14 bases between. Germline CDR1 reads MNHEY; CDR2 reads SMNVEV (reference sequence). This CDR3 has 13 residues. CDR3: CASSFGGGGQLFF. CDR3 DNA sequence: TGTGCCAGCAGTTTCGGTGGAGGCGGGCAACTGTTTTTT.

The chain recombines TRBV28 with TRBJ1-4, with D tentatively TRBD1 (6 bases). Germline CDR1 is MDHEN and CDR2 is SYDVKM. The CDR3 totals 15 residues. V lost 2 bases and J 8 bases, leaving 15 bases between the germline ends. CDR3 nucleotide sequence: TGTGCCAGCAGTTTAGTCTTCAGGGGAGGAGAAAAACTGTTTTTT. Protein: CASSLVFRGGEKLFF.

This clonotype was seen a few times. The chain recombines TRBV20-1 with TRBJ2-4; D unresolved. The CDR3 contains 13 residues. Germline assignment: CDR1 DFQATT and CDR2 SNEGSKA (reference sequence). The V end lost 0 bases, the J end lost 6 bases, and 9 bases lay between the germline ends. The CDR3 spells CSARDIISNIQYF. CDR3 bases: TGCAGTGCTAGAGATATAATATCAAACATTCAGTACTTC.